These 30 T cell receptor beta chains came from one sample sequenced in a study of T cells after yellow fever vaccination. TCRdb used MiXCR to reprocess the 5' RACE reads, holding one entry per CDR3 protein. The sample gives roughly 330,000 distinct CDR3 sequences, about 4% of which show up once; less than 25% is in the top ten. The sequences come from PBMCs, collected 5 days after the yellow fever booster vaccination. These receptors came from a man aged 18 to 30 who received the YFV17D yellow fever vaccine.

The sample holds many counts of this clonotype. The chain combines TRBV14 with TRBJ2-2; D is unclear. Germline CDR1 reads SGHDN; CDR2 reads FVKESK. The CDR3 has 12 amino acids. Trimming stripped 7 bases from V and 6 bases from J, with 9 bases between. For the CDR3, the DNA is TGTGCCAGCAAGAGCCCCCCCGGGGAGCTGTTTTTT. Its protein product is CASKSPPGELFF.

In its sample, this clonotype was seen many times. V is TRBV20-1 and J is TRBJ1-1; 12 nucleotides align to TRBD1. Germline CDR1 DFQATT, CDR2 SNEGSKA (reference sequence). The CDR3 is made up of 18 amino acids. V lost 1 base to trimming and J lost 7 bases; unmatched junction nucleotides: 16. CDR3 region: CSARGFGTGGAVGHEAFF. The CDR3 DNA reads TGCAGTGCTAGAGGCTTCGGGACAGGGGGCGCGGTCGGTCATGAAGCTTTCTTT.

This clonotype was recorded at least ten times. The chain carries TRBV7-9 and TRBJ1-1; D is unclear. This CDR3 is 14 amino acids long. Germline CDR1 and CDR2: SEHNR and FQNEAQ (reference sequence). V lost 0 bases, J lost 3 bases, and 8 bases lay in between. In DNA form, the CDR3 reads TGTGCCAGCAGCTTAGCGAATCGGTACACTGAAGCTTTCTTT. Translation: CASSLANRYTEAFF.

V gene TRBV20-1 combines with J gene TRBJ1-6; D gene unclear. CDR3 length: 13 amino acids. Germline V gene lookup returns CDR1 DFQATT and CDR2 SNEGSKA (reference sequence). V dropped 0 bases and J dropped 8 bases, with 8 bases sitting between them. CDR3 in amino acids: CSARDHTHSPLHF. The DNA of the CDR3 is TGCAGTGCTAGAGATCATACACATTCACCCCTCCACTTT.

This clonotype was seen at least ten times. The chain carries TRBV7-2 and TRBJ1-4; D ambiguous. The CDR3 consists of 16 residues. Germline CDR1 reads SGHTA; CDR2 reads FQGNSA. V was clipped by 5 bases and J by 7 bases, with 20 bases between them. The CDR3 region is CASSPSRFIRGEKLFF. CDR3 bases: TGTGCCAGCAGCCCCAGTAGGTTTATTCGGGGTGAAAAACTGTTTTTT.

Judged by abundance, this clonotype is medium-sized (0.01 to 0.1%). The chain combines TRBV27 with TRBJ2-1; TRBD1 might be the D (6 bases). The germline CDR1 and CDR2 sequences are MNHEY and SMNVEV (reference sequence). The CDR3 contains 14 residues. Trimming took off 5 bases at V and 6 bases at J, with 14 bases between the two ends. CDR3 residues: CASSQGSRVNEQFF. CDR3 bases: TGTGCCAGCAGTCAGGGGAGTAGAGTCAATGAGCAGTTCTTC.

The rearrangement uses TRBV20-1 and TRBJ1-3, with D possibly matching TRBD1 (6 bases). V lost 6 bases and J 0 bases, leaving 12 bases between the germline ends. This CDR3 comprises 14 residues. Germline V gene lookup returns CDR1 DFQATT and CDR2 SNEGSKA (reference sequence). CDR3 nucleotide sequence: TGCAGTGCCTCAGGGGATCACTCTGGAAACACCATATATTTT. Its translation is CSASGDHSGNTIYF.

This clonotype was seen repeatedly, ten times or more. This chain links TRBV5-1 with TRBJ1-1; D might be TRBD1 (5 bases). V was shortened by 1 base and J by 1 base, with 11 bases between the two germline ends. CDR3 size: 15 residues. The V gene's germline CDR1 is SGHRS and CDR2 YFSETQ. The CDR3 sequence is CASSLSPGSNTEAFF. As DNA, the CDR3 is TGCGCCAGCAGCTTGTCCCCAGGGTCGAACACTGAAGCTTTCTTT. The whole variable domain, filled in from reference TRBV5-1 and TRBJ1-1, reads KAGVTQTPRYLIKTRGQQVTLSCSPISGHRSVSWYQQTPGQGLQFLFEYFSETQRNKGNFPGRFSGRQFSNSRSEMNVSTLELGDSALYLCASSLSPGSNTEAFFGQGTRLTVV.

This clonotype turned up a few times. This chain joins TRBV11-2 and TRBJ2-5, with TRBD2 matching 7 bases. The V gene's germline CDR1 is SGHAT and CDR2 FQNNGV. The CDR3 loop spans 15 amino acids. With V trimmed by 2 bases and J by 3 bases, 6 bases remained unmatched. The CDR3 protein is CASSLSGRAKETQYF. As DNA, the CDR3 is TGTGCCAGCAGCTTATCGGGGAGGGCGAAAGAGACCCAGTACTTC.

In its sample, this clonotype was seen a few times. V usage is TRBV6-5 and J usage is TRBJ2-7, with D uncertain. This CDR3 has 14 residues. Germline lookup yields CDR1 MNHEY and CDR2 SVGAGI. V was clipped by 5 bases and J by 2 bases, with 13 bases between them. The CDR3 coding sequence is TGTGCCAGCAGTGCGCTACTTGGGCCCTACGAGCAGTACTTC. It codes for CASSALLGPYEQYF.

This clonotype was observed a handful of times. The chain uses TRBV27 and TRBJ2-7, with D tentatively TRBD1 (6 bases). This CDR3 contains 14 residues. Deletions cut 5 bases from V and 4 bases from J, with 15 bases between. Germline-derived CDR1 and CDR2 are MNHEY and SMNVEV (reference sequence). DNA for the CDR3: TGTGCCAGCAGTCCTCGACAGGCACCGTACGAGCAGTACTTC. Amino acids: CASSPRQAPYEQYF.

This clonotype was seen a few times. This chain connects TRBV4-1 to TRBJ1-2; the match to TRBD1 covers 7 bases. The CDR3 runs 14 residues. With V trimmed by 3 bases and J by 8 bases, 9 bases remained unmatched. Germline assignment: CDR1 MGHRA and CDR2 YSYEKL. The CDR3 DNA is TGCGCCAGCAGCCATTTCGACAGGGAGGGCGGCTACACCTTC. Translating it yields CASSHFDREGGYTF.

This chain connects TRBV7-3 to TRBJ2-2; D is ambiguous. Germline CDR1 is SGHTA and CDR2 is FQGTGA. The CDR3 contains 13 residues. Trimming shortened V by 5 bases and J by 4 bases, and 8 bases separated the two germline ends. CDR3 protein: CASSQSRTGELFF. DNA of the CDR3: TGTGCCAGCAGCCAAAGCCGCACCGGGGAGCTGTTTTTT. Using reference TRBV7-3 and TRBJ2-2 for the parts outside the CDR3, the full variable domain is GAGVSQTPSNKVTEKGKYVELRCDPISGHTALYWYRQSLGQGPEFLIYFQGTGAADDSGLPNDRFFAVRPEGSVSTLKIQRTERGDSAVYLCASSQSRTGELFFGEGSRLTVL.

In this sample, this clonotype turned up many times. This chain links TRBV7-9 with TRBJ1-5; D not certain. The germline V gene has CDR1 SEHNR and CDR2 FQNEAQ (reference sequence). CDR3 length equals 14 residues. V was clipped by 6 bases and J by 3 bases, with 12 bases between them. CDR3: CASSTDGDNQPQHF. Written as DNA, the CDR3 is TGTGCCAGCAGTACGGACGGGGACAATCAGCCCCAGCATTTT.

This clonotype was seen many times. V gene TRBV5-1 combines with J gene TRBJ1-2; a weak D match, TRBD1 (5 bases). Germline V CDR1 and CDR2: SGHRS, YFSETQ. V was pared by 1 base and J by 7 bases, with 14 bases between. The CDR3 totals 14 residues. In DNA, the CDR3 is TGCGCCAGCAGCTTGATCGGGGCCCGTAGTGGCTACACCTTC. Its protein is CASSLIGARSGYTF.

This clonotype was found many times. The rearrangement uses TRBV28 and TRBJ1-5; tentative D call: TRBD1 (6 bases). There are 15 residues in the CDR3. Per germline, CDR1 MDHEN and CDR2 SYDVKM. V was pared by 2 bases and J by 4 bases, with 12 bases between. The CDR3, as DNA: TGTGCCAGCAGTTTAAGGGGGGCGGGTAATCAGCCCCAGCATTTT. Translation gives CASSLRGAGNQPQHF.

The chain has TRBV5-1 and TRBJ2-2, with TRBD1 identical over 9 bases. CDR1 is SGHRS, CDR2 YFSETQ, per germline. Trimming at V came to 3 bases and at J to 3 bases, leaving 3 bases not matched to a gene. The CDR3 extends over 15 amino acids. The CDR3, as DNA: TGCGCCAGCAGCTACCGGACAGGGGACACCGGGGAGCTGTTTTTT. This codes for CASSYRTGDTGELFF.

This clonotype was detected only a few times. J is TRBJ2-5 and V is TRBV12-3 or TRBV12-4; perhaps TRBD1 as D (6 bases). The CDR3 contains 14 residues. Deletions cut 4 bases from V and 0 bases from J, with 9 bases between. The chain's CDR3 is CASSWRTDQETQYF. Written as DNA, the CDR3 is TGTGCCAGCAGTTGGAGGACAGACCAAGAGACCCAGTACTTC.

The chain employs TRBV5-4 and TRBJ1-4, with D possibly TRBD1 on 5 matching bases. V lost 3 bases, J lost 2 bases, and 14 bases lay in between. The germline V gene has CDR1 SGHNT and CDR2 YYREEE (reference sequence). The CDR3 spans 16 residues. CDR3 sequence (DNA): TGTGCCAGCAGCTGGTGGGGGGAGGCCACTAATGAAAAACTGTTTTTT. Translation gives CASSWWGEATNEKLFF.

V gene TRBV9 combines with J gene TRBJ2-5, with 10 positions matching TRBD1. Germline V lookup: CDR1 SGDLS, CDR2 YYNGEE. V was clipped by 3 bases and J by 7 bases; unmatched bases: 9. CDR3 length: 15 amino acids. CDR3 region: CASSARQGASVTQYF. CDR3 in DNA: TGTGCCAGCAGCGCAAGACAGGGGGCTAGCGTGACCCAGTACTTC.

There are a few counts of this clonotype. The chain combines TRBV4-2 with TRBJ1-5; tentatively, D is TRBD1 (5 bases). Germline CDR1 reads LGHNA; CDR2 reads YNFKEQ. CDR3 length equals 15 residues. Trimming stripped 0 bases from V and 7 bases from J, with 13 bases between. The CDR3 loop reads CASSQDYAGNQPQHF. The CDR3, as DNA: TGTGCCAGCAGCCAAGATTACGCAGGGAACCAGCCCCAGCATTTT.

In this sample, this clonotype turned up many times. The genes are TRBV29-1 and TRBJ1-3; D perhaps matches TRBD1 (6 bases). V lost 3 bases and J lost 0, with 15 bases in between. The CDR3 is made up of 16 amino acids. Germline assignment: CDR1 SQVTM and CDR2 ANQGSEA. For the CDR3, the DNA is TGCAGCGTTGAGGCAGGGGTTCTCTCCTCTGGAAACACCATATATTTT. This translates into CSVEAGVLSSGNTIYF.

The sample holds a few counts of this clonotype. The CDR3 sequence is CSANQGGSTEAFF. CDR3 nucleotide sequence: TGCAGTGCTAATCAAGGGGGGAGCACTGAAGCTTTCTTT. V is TRBV20-1 and J is TRBJ1-1; D is perhaps TRBD1 (6 bases). V was clipped by 4 bases and J by 4 bases, with 13 bases between them. The CDR3 covers 13 residues. Germline CDR1 reads DFQATT; CDR2 reads SNEGSKA (reference sequence).

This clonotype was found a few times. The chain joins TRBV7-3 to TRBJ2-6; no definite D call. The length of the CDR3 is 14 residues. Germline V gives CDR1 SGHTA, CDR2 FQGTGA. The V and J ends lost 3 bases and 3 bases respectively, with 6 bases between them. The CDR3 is CASSFSLGANVLTF. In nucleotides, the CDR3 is TGTGCCAGCAGCTTTAGCCTTGGGGCCAACGTCCTGACTTTC.

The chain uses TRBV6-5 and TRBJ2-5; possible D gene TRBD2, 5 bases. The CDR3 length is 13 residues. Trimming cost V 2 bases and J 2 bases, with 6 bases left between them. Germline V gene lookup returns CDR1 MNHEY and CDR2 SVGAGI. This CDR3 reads CASSYRRQETQYF. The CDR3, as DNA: TGTGCCAGCAGTTACAGGAGGCAAGAGACCCAGTACTTC.

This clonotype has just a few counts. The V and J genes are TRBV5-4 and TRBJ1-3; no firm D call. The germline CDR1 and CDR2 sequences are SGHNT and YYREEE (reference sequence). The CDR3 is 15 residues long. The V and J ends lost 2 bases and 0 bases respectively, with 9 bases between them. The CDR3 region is CASSLDTSSGNTIYF. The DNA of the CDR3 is TGTGCCAGCAGCTTAGACACGAGCTCTGGAAACACCATATATTTT.

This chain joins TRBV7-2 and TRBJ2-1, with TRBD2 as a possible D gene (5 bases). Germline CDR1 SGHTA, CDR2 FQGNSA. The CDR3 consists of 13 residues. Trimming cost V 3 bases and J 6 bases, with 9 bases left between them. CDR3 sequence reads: CASSFSGSNEQFF. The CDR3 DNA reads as TGTGCCAGCAGCTTCTCTGGGAGCAATGAGCAGTTCTTC. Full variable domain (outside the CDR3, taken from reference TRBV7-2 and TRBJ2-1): GAGVSQSPSNKVTEKGKDVELRCDPISGHTALYWYRQSLGQGLEFLIYFQGNSAPDKSGLPSDRFSAERTGGSVSTLTIQRTQQEDSAVYLCASSFSGSNEQFFGPGTRLTVL.

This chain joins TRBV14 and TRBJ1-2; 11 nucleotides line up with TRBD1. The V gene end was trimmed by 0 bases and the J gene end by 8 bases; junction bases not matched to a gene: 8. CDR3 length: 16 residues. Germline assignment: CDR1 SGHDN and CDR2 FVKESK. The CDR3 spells CASSQEADRGLEGYTF. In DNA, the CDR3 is TGTGCCAGCAGCCAAGAGGCGGACAGGGGGCTAGAGGGCTACACCTTC.

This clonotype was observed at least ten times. The CDR3 nucleotides are TGTGCCAGCAGTGCGGCCGGATCTGGGGCCAACGTCCTGACTTTC. The encoded protein is CASSAAGSGANVLTF. The chain uses TRBV25-1 and TRBJ2-6; D is unresolved. The CDR3 extends over 15 amino acids. Trimming cost V 4 bases and J 1 base, with 8 bases left between them. CDR1 MGHDK and CDR2 SYGVNS come from the germline V gene.

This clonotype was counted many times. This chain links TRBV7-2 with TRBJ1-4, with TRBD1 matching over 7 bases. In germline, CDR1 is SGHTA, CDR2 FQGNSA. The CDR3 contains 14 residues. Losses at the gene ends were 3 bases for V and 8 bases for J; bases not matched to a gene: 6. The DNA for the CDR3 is TGTGCCAGCAGCTTTTGGCAGGGGGACGAAAAACTGTTTTTT. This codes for CASSFWQGDEKLFF. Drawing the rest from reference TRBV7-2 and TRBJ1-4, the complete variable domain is GAGVSQSPSNKVTEKGKDVELRCDPISGHTALYWYRQSLGQGLEFLIYFQGNSAPDKSGLPSDRFSAERTGGSVSTLTIQRTQQEDSAVYLCASSFWQGDEKLFFGSGTQLSVL.